This TCR beta chain was sequenced in a study of beta chain features in type 1 diabetes. Study-level background: No patient-donor differences in age, gender, total cells or subset yield.

General observations from the study: Moderate yet significant TCRB CDR3 shortening was seen in Type 1 diabetes patients in all four CD4+ subsets. PCR may have favored shorter templates equally in patients and controls.

V trimming: 6 bases; J trimming: 2 bases; junction bases outside the gene matches: 22. This CDR3 is 20 amino acids long. Looked up from germline, CDR1 is SGHDN and CDR2 is FVKESK. Comments on this clone: Its antigen is unknown.

Purity of each sorted population was above 95%. cDNA synthesis used the whole RNA isolate, giving expressed TCRB sequences. Clones were sequenced by immunoSEQ multiplex PCR, and TCRdb holds only the in-frame ones, with some missing. This table holds 250,000 to 300,000 clones, about 7.8% found once. The chain uses TRBV14 and TRBJ2-3, with 8 bases identical to TRBD1. The sequence was obtained from a woman under 30 in good health. The sequenced sample was central memory CD4+ T cells from blood. This chain's CDR3 is CASSQTGTGALSKHTDTQYF. DNA of the CDR3: TGTGCCAGCAGTCAAACCGGGACAGGAGCATTATCAAAGCACACAGATACGCAGTATTTT.